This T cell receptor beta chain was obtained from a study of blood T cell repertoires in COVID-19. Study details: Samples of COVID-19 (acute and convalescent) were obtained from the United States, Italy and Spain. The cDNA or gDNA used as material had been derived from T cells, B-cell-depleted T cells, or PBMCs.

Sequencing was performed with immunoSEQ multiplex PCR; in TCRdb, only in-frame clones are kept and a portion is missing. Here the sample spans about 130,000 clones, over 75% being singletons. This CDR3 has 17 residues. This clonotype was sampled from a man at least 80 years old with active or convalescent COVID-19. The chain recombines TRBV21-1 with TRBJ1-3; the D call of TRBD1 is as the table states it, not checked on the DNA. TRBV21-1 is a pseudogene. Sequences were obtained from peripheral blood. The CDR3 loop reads CASSKEADRGLRNTIYF. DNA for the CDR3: TGTGCCAGCAGCAAAGAGGCGGACAGGGGGCTGAGGAACACCATATATTTT.